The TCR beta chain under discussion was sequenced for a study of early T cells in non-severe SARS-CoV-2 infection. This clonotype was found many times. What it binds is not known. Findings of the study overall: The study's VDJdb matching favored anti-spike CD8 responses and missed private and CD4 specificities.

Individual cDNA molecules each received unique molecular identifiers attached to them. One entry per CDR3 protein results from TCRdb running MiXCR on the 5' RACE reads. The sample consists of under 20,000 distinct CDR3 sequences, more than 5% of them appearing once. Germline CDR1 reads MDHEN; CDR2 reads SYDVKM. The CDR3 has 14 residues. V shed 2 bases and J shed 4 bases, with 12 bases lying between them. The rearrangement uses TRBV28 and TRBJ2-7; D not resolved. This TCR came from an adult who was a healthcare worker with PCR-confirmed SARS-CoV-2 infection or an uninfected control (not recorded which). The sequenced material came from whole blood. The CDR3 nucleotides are TGTGCCAGCAGTTTAGAGAGAGGTCCATACGAGCAGTACTTC. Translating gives CASSLERGPYEQYF.